A single sample gave rise to the 2 T cell receptor beta chains below, sequenced in a study of cytomegalovirus exposure and HLA in healthy donors. PCR involved 60 Vbeta and 13 Jbeta primers. TCRdb's table, derived via immunoSEQ multiplex PCR, lists solely in-frame clones and lacks some. Of around 130,000 clones detected, more than 55% appear once; the ten largest clones hold 6.5%. Sequencing was carried out using PBMCs. The source of these receptors is a woman in her fifties or sixties in good health and CMV-seronegative.

The gene calls are TRBV2 and TRBJ1-1; D is possibly TRBD1 (6 bases). CDR1 is SNHLY and CDR2 is FYNNEI in the germline V gene. Trimming left V 7 bases short and J 5 bases short, with 20 bases between. This CDR3 contains 15 residues. This CDR3 is CASNPKRGGFTEAFF. CDR3 nucleotides: TGTGCCAGCAATCCTAAGAGGGGGGGATTTACTGAAGCTTTCTTT.

The chain joins TRBV7-8 to TRBJ2-7, with 13 bases fitting TRBD2. Germline V CDR1 and CDR2: SGHVS, FQNEAQ. Trimming removed 5 bases from V and 0 bases from J; junction bases left unmatched: 7. CDR3 length: 17 residues. CDR3 coding DNA: TGTGCCAGCAGCCCAGGTCGGACTAGCGGGGGCTCCTACGAGCAGTACTTC. Its translation is CASSPGRTSGGSYEQYF.